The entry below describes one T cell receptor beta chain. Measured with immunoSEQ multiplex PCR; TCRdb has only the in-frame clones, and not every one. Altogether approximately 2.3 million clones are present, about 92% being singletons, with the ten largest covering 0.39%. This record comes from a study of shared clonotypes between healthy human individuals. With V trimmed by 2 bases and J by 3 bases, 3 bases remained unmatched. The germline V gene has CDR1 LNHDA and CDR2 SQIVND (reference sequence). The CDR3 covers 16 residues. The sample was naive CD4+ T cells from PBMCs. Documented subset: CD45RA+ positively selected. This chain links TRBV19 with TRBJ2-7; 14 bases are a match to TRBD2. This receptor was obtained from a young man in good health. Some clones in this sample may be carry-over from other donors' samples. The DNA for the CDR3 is TGTGCCAGTAGTATATCGGGACTAGCGGGGGTCTACGAGCAGTACTTC. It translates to CASSISGLAGVYEQYF.